Following are 2 T cell receptor beta chains from one sample sequenced in a study of spatial heterogeneity in lung cancer. TCRdb reprocessed the 5' RACE reads with MiXCR, giving one entry per CDR3 protein. This sample has roughly 530 distinct CDR3 sequences; approximately 8.7% occur once, and the top ten carry roughly 18%. Sample time point: sample taken at primary tumor resection. Sequencing used normal lung tissue next to the tumor, obtained at surgery. All receptors come from a female donor with early-stage non-small cell lung cancer.

By proportion, this clonotype is large (0.1 to 1%). The library was designed around alpha chains, so this beta chain is a stray read whose abundance carries little weight. The chain joins TRBV5-5 to TRBJ2-3; tentative D call: TRBD1 (6 bases). The length of the CDR3 is 10 residues. V dropped 7 bases and J dropped 10 bases, with 10 bases sitting between them. The V gene's germline CDR1 is SGHKS and CDR2 YYEKEE (reference sequence). CDR3 sequence (DNA): TGTGCCAGCTCCCAGGGGCCGCAGTATTTT. Amino acids: CASSQGPQYF. Full variable domain (missing parts from reference TRBV5-5 and TRBJ2-3): DAGVTQSPTHLIKTRGQQVTLRCSPISGHKSVSWYQQVLGQGPQFIFQYYEKEERGRGNFPDRFSARQFPNYSSELNVNALLLGDSALYLCASSQGPQYFGPGTRLTVL.

Remarks on this clonotype: Since the library was made to target alpha chains, this beta chain is a stray read and its abundance is not meaningful. The chain joins TRBV4-2 to TRBJ2-7, with D possibly matching TRBD2 (5 bases). Germline assignment: CDR1 LGHNA and CDR2 YNFKEQ. Trimming pared 0 bases from V and 5 bases from J, leaving 26 bases between. This CDR3 region has 19 residues. CDR3 sequence (DNA): TGTGCCAGCAGCCAAGATTGGCCACTAGACCCGCGGGCGAGGAACGAGCAGTACTTC. Encoded protein: CASSQDWPLDPRARNEQYF.